These 2 T cell receptor beta chains share one sample of origin, sequenced in a study of T-cell reconstitution after alpha-beta-depleted transplantation in children. The authors prepared the TCRbeta library with unique molecular identifiers. TCRdb used MiXCR to reprocess the PCR reads, holding one entry per CDR3 protein. This sample has fewer than 750,000 distinct CDR3 sequences, with about a quarter found just once. The source material was PBMCs, sampled before TCRalphabeta/CD19-depleted stem cell transplant. The receptors were gathered from a boy younger than two with Wiskott-Aldrich syndrome, due to receive a stem cell transplant.

The chain recombines TRBV29-1 with TRBJ2-3; a weak D match, TRBD2 (6 bases). The germline V and J ends were trimmed by 3 bases and 7 bases, with 8 bases remaining between them. Germline V gene lookup returns CDR1 SQVTM and CDR2 ANQGSEA. CDR3 size: 11 residues. CDR3 nucleotides: TGCAGCGTTGACCGGGACTATACGCAGTATTTT. It specifies CSVDRDYTQYF.

The chain has TRBV30 and TRBJ2-7; D might be TRBD2 (6 bases). In germline, CDR1 is GTSNPN, CDR2 SVGIG (reference sequence). This CDR3 region has 12 residues. The V end was cut by 3 bases, the J end by 4 bases, with 10 bases between. This CDR3 reads CAWSGDFYEQYF. The CDR3 DNA reads TGTGCCTGGAGCGGGGACTTTTACGAGCAGTACTTC.